This entry lists 16 T cell receptor beta chains sequenced from one sample in a study of T cell repertoires in cytomegalovirus infection. Their cognate antigens are unknown. A single record per CDR3 protein comes from TCRdb applying MiXCR to the reads. The sample carries about 480,000 distinct CDR3 sequences, roughly a third recorded once. Sequencing used cultured PBMCs, obtained from culture after CMV antigen stimulation. All receptors come from a human donor in good health (CMV status not recorded). Some clones in this sample may be carry-over from other donors' samples.

This chain uses TRBV28 with TRBJ2-7; TRBD1 matches 12 bases. Germline values: CDR1 MDHEN, CDR2 SYDVKM. The CDR3 spans 15 residues. V trimming: 1 base; J trimming: 4 bases; junction bases outside the gene matches: 2. This CDR3 reads CASSLLGQGAYEQYF. In DNA form, the CDR3 reads TGTGCCAGCAGTTTATTGGGACAGGGGGCTTACGAGCAGTACTTC. The entire variable domain, with the rest obtained from reference TRBV28 and TRBJ2-7, is as follows: DVKVTQSSRYLVKRTGEKVFLECVQDMDHENMFWYRQDPGLGLRLIYFSYDVKMKEKGDIPEGYSVSREKKERFSLILESASTNQTSMYLCASSLLGQGAYEQYFGPGTRLTVT.

The chain has TRBV4-1 and TRBJ2-7, with TRBD2 matching over 8 bases. The V segment lost 0 bases and the J segment 2 bases; nucleotides outside the gene matches: 12. This CDR3 is 18 amino acids long. The germline gives CDR1 MGHRA, CDR2 YSYEKL. The chain's CDR3 is CASSQELPSGTRTYEQYF. The CDR3 region has the DNA TGCGCCAGCAGCCAAGAGTTGCCAAGCGGGACTAGAACCTACGAGCAGTACTTC.

This clonotype was detected only a few times. This chain connects TRBV27 to TRBJ1-6; TRBD1 aligns across 9 bases. The CDR3 is made up of 14 amino acids. Trimming took 4 bases from V and 8 from J; bases not matched to a gene: 3. Germline values: CDR1 MNHEY, CDR2 SMNVEV (reference sequence). The CDR3 sequence is CASSWDRDDSPLHF. The CDR3 coding sequence is TGTGCCAGCAGTTGGGACAGGGATGATTCACCCCTCCACTTT.

This clonotype occurred a few times. This chain uses TRBV7-2 with TRBJ2-1; TRBD1 is a possible D gene (5 bases). The CDR3 is made up of 15 amino acids. The V end lost 4 bases, the J end lost 5 bases, and 15 bases lay between the germline ends. In germline, CDR1 is SGHTA, CDR2 FQGNSA. The CDR3 DNA sequence: TGTGCCAGCAGCTCCTTCGACAGAAGCGACAATGAGCAGTTCTTC. As protein: CASSSFDRSDNEQFF.

With respect to this clonotype: Because it lacks the conserved phenylalanine or tryptophan at the end, this CDR3 is likely a read error. The limits of the CDR3 on the DNA are not certain, so only TCRdb's listed CDR3 is given. The J gene is TRBJ1-3, the V gene TRBV28; the listed D gene, TRBD1, was not tested against the DNA. The CDR3 length is 12 residues, termini included. Per germline, CDR1 MDHEN and CDR2 SYDVKM. This chain's CDR3 is CASSVPGRVPVI.

This chain links TRBV4-3 with TRBJ1-5; tentative D call: TRBD1 (5 bases). Germline V CDR1 and CDR2: LGHNA, YSLEER. V shed 3 bases and J shed 4 bases, with 13 bases lying between them. The CDR3 runs to 15 residues. The CDR3 nucleotides read TGCGCCAGCAGCCAGGGGACGGGGATTAATCAGCCCCAGCATTTT. It codes for CASSQGTGINQPQHF.

Concerning this clonotype: Germline and junction disagree at one end, which may indicate a read error. The chain combines TRBV7-2 with TRBJ1-2; possible D gene TRBD1, 5 bases. CDR3 length: 16 residues. The germline V gene has CDR1 SGHTA and CDR2 FQGNSA. The CDR3 region is CANSPGRGRQPYGYTF. The CDR3 DNA is TGTGCCAACAGCCCAGGAAGAGGTCGACAGCCCTATGGCTACACCTTC.

This clonotype was counted only a few times. The chain has TRBV4-1 and TRBJ1-1, with D possibly TRBD1 on 5 matching bases. CDR1 MGHRA and CDR2 YSYEKL come from the germline V gene. This CDR3 spans 16 amino acids. Trimming took 0 bases from V and 0 from J, leaving 11 bases between them. CDR3 nucleotide sequence: TGCGCCAGCAGCCAAGATGAGGGCAGGGTGAACACTGAAGCTTTCTTT. Protein: CASSQDEGRVNTEAFF.

Here the CDR3 DNA reads TGTGCCAGCAGCCAAAGACTAAGCGGGAGGTTCAGCACCGGGGAGCTGTTTTTT. It specifies CASSQRLSGRFSTGELFF. This chain joins TRBV11-3 and TRBJ2-2; 9 bases fit TRBD2. Germline trimming cut 5 bases from V and 4 bases from J; bases unmatched to any gene: 14. The germline gives CDR1 SGHNT, CDR2 YENEEA. The CDR3 totals 18 residues.

The chain joins TRBV7-2 to TRBJ1-1, with D tentatively TRBD1 (5 bases). The CDR3 is made up of 17 amino acids. In germline, CDR1 is SGHTA, CDR2 FQGNSA. Trimming cost V 5 bases and J 7 bases, with 26 bases left between them. CDR3 sequence: CASSGRDGPRTSLEAFF. CDR3 nucleotide sequence: TGTGCCAGCAGCGGCCGGGACGGCCCTCGTACCAGCCTTGAAGCTTTCTTT.

This chain uses TRBV6-5 with TRBJ1-2; TRBD1 might be the D (5 bases). Trimming removed 6 bases from V and 3 bases from J, with 8 bases in between. Germline V lookup: CDR1 MNHEY, CDR2 SVGAGI. The CDR3 is 12 amino acids. This CDR3 is CASRQVDYGYTF. CDR3 bases: TGTGCCAGCAGACAGGTCGACTATGGCTACACCTTC.

This clonotype has at least ten counts. The chain couples TRBV7-2 to TRBJ2-1; 15 bases match TRBD2. The V segment lost 1 base and the J segment 8 bases; nucleotides outside the gene matches: 3. The CDR3 consists of 16 residues. The germline CDR1 and CDR2 sequences are SGHTA and FQGNSA. CDR3 sequence: CASSLGGLAGGYEQFF. The DNA of the CDR3 is TGTGCCAGCAGCTTAGGGGGACTAGCGGGAGGCTATGAGCAGTTCTTC.

This clonotype was recorded a few times. The gene calls are TRBV7-6 and TRBJ2-1; 10 bases agree with TRBD2. Germline assignment: CDR1 SGHVS and CDR2 FNYEAQ. V trimming: 3 bases; J trimming: 5 bases; junction bases outside the gene matches: 7. The CDR3 totals 16 residues. The CDR3 DNA reads TGTGCCAGCAGCTTCATCGGACTAGCGGAGCACAATGAGCAGTTCTTC. Residues: CASSFIGLAEHNEQFF.

This clonotype was observed a handful of times. The chain is built from TRBV7-9 and TRBJ1-5; weak D call: TRBD1 (5 bases). This CDR3 has 15 residues. V was cut by 5 bases and J by 7 bases, with 18 bases left in between. Germline assignment: CDR1 SEHNR and CDR2 FQNEAQ (reference sequence). This CDR3 is CASSLTEELGQPQHF. In nucleotides, the CDR3 is TGTGCCAGCAGCCTGACAGAGGAATTGGGACAGCCCCAGCATTTT.

This sequence joins TRBV19 and TRBJ2-3; D remains unclear. The V gene's germline CDR1 is LNHDA and CDR2 SQIVND (reference sequence). V was shortened by 3 bases and J by 6 bases, with 10 bases between the two germline ends. The CDR3 length is 13 residues. CDR3 nucleotide sequence: TGTGCCAGTAGTATTAGCCACGGGGATACGCAGTATTTT. Translation gives CASSISHGDTQYF.

The chain combines TRBV19 with TRBJ1-5; 7 bases map to TRBD1. CDR1 LNHDA and CDR2 SQIVND come from the germline V gene (reference sequence). V was clipped by 5 bases and J by 0 bases; unmatched bases: 13. The CDR3 spans 18 residues. The CDR3 protein is CASSDRYGTVYSNQPQHF. CDR3 coding DNA: TGTGCCAGTAGTGACCGATATGGGACAGTTTATAGCAATCAGCCCCAGCATTTT.